Shown below are 31 T cell receptor beta chains from a single sample sequenced in a study of shared clonotypes between healthy human individuals. The protocol was immunoSEQ multiplex PCR, while the TCRdb copy is restricted to in-frame clones and leaves out a portion. The repertoire holds over 750,000 clones, with 90% to 98% as singletons. Naive-designated CD8 cells lacked CD45RO, were positively enriched for CCR7, and omitted terminally differentiated effector memory CD45RA+ cells. The sequenced sample was naive CD8+ T cells sorted from blood. The receptors stem from a man aged 25-45 years in good health.

The chain is built from TRBV14 and TRBJ1-1, with D hard to call. Between the trimmed V and J ends, which lost 1 base and 0 bases, there was a span of 12 bases. This CDR3 spans 16 amino acids. The germline gives CDR1 SGHDN, CDR2 FVKESK. CDR3 bases: TGTGCCAGCAGCCAAGGGGTAGAGACCATGAACACTGAAGCTTTCTTT. This codes for CASSQGVETMNTEAFF.

The CDR3 loop reads CASSGGDRGEEKLFF. CDR3 in DNA: TGTGCCAGCAGCGGAGGGGACAGGGGAGAAGAAAAACTGTTTTTT. The rearrangement uses TRBV7-9 and TRBJ1-4, with 10 bases fitting TRBD1. V gave up 5 bases and J gave up 8 bases; unmatched junction bases: 8. The CDR3 runs to 15 residues. Germline V gives CDR1 SEHNR, CDR2 FQNEAQ (reference sequence). Full variable domain (remainder filled in from reference TRBV7-9 and TRBJ1-4): DTGVSQNPRHKITKRGQNVTFRCDPISEHNRLYWYRQTLGQGPEFLTYFQNEAQLEKSRLLSDRFSAERPKGSFSTLEIQRTEQGDSAMYLCASSGGDRGEEKLFFGSGTQLSVL.

The chain is built from TRBV6-6 and TRBJ1-5, with a possible D match to TRBD1 (6 bases). CDR1 is MNHNY, CDR2 SVGAGI, per germline (reference sequence). CDR3 length equals 15 residues. V gave up 2 bases and J gave up 5 bases, with 13 bases separating them. CDR3 amino acids: CASSYHGEGDQPQHF. The CDR3, as DNA: TGTGCCAGCAGTTACCATGGGGAGGGGGATCAGCCCCAGCATTTT.

The chain is built from TRBV15 and TRBJ1-1; maybe TRBD1 (6 bases). The germline V gene encodes CDR1 LNHNV and CDR2 YYDKDF (reference sequence). The CDR3 has 15 residues. Trimming took 3 bases from V and 1 from J, leaving 12 bases between them. The CDR3 is CATSSQDSSNTEAFF. The CDR3 coding sequence is TGTGCCACCAGCAGCCAGGACAGCTCGAACACTGAAGCTTTCTTT.

The genes are TRBV10-3 and TRBJ2-5; 13 nucleotides align to TRBD2. V lost 6 bases to trimming and J lost 4 bases; unmatched junction nucleotides: 8. The CDR3 sequence is 16 residues long. In germline, CDR1 is ENHRY, CDR2 SYGVKD. CDR3 in amino acids: CAISSGTSGTRETQYF. The CDR3 DNA sequence: TGTGCCATCAGCTCCGGGACTAGCGGGACAAGAGAGACCCAGTACTTC.

As concerns this clone: The junction departs from the called germline gene at one end, perhaps through a read error. The chain carries TRBV7-7 and TRBJ2-1; the match to TRBD2 covers 13 bases. Germline CDR1 and CDR2: SSHAT and FNYEAQ (reference sequence). The CDR3 contains 17 residues. CDR3 in amino acids: CASSQGLAGSSYNEQFF. CDR3 DNA sequence: TGTGCTAGCAGCCAGGGACTAGCGGGATCCTCCTACAATGAGCAGTTCTTC.

The count of this clone is one. The chain is built from TRBV4-1 and TRBJ2-4, with D perhaps TRBD1 or TRBD2 (6 bases each). The ends were cut back, 2 bases at V and 9 bases at J, with 14 bases in the middle. Germline V lookup: CDR1 MGHRA, CDR2 YSYEKL. The CDR3 extends over 14 amino acids. CDR3 nucleotides: TGCGCCAGCAGCCAAATCGGGGGCAGGGGCATTCAGTACTTC. Its translation is CASSQIGGRGIQYF.

The V call is TRBV6-1, the J call TRBJ1-2, with D unclear. The germline V gene has CDR1 MNHNS and CDR2 SASEGT. The CDR3 sequence is 10 residues long. Between the trimmed V and J ends, which lost 3 bases and 7 bases, there was a span of 3 bases. For the CDR3, the DNA is TGTGCCAGCAGTGATACTGGCTACACCTTC. Protein sequence: CASSDTGYTF.

The chain recombines TRBV6-4 with TRBJ1-1; D unclear. Germline-derived CDR1 and CDR2 are MRHNA and SNTAGT. The CDR3 spans 13 residues. V shed 6 bases and J shed 1 base, with 9 bases lying between them. The CDR3 loop reads CASRDTANTEAFF. For the CDR3, the DNA is TGTGCCAGCAGAGACACCGCGAACACTGAAGCTTTCTTT.

The CDR3 protein is CASSPSSGYNEQFF. DNA for the CDR3: TGTGCCAGCAGTCCTTCTAGCGGGTACAATGAGCAGTTCTTC. This chain connects TRBV28 to TRBJ2-1; 8 bases are a match to TRBD2. Germline V gene lookup returns CDR1 MDHEN and CDR2 SYDVKM. The V and J ends lost 5 bases and 4 bases, in that order; junction bases with no gene match: 4. The CDR3 totals 14 residues.

The chain couples TRBV7-9 to TRBJ2-7, with 10 bases aligning to TRBD2. CDR1 is SEHNR, CDR2 FQNEAQ, per germline (reference sequence). Trimming took 10 bases from V and 7 from J; bases not matched to a gene: 4. The CDR3 sequence is 11 residues long. CDR3 residues: CATQRGGEQYF. The CDR3 DNA reads TGTGCCACCCAGCGGGGGGGGGAGCAGTACTTC.

The CDR3 DNA follows: TGTGCCAGCCCGGGACAAATTTTCGCTGAAGCTTTCTTT. Translation gives CASPGQIFAEAFF. This chain links TRBV2 with TRBJ1-1, with D tentatively TRBD1 (6 bases). Per germline, CDR1 SNHLY and CDR2 FYNNEI. V lost 8 bases, J lost 6 bases, and 16 bases lay in between. The CDR3 is 13 residues long.

This clone was seen only a few times. The chain employs TRBV10-2 and TRBJ2-1; a possible D gene is TRBD2 (6 bases). There are 14 residues in the CDR3. Trimming shortened V by 2 bases and J by 3 bases, and 8 bases separated the two germline ends. Germline CDR1 and CDR2: WSHSY and SAAADI. The CDR3 region has the DNA TGCGCCAGCAGTGAGCGGGAGATCTACAATGAGCAGTTCTTC. Protein product: CASSEREIYNEQFF.

The chain carries TRBV7-6 and TRBJ2-7; 8 bases map to TRBD2. This CDR3 is built from 15 residues. With 6 bases clipped from V and 1 base from J, the junction kept 8 bases outside the gene matches. The V gene's germline CDR1 is SGHVS and CDR2 FNYEAQ. CDR3 DNA: TGTGCCAGCAGGCCTACTAGCGGACTATCCTACGAGCAGTACTTC. Translating gives CASRPTSGLSYEQYF. Combining the CDR3 with reference TRBV7-6 and TRBJ2-7 gives the whole variable domain GAGVSQSPRYKVTKRGQDVALRCDPISGHVSLYWYRQALGQGPEFLTYFNYEAQQDKSGLPNDRFSAERPEGSISTLTIQRTEQRDSAMYRCASRPTSGLSYEQYFGPGTRLTVT.

The chain recombines TRBV11-2 with TRBJ2-1; D not resolved. CDR1 is SGHAT and CDR2 is FQNNGV in the germline V gene. Trimming removed 8 bases at V and 0 bases at J, with 2 bases between. The CDR3 contains 11 residues. CDR3 DNA: TGTGCCAGCGGCTCCTACAATGAGCAGTTCTTC. Translation gives CASGSYNEQFF.

The gene calls are TRBV25-1 and TRBJ1-3; maybe TRBD1 (5 bases). The CDR3 runs to 16 residues. Trimming shortened V by 5 bases and J by 2 bases, and 16 bases separated the two germline ends. CDR1 and CDR2 (germline): MGHDK, SYGVNS. CDR3: CASSPPPGGTGNTIYF. DNA for the CDR3: TGTGCCAGCAGTCCCCCACCGGGGGGTACTGGAAACACCATATATTTT.

The rearrangement links TRBV19 to TRBJ2-7; D is unclear. V shed 5 bases and J shed 0 bases, with 8 bases lying between them. This CDR3 is built from 13 residues. In germline, CDR1 is LNHDA, CDR2 SQIVND (reference sequence). The DNA of the CDR3 is TGTGCCAGTAGTGATGCTCCCTCCTACGAGCAGTACTTC. Its protein is CASSDAPSYEQYF.

The rearrangement joins TRBV10-3 to TRBJ2-3, with 9 nucleotides matching TRBD1. The germline V gene has CDR1 ENHRY and CDR2 SYGVKD. The junction had 10 bases not matched to a gene; V was cut back by 3 bases and J by 6 bases. The CDR3 runs to 16 residues. The CDR3 DNA reads as TGTGCCATCAGTGAACCGGGACAGGGTGGATCGGATACGCAGTATTTT. Residues: CAISEPGQGGSDTQYF.

On this clone itself: Other DNA sequences in this sample translate to the same CDR3. J is TRBJ1-3 and V is TRBV7-9, with D possibly matching TRBD1 (5 bases). Trimming removed 3 bases from V and 0 bases from J, with 12 bases in between. This CDR3 has 16 residues. Germline V gives CDR1 SEHNR, CDR2 FQNEAQ (reference sequence). CDR3 bases: TGTGCCAGCAGCTTGGCCACAGGATTCTCTGGAAACACCATATATTTT. This sequence encodes CASSLATGFSGNTIYF.

This chain uses TRBV19 with TRBJ2-2; no reliable D call. The germline V gene encodes CDR1 LNHDA and CDR2 SQIVND (reference sequence). This CDR3 has 14 residues. Trimming removed 6 bases from V and 1 base from J, with 9 bases in between. DNA of the CDR3: TGTGCCAGTAGGACCCACGAGAACACCGGGGAGCTGTTTTTT. Translating gives CASRTHENTGELFF. The complete variable domain, with remaining parts taken from reference TRBV19 and TRBJ2-2, reads DGGITQSPKYLFRKEGQNVTLSCEQNLNHDAMYWYRQDPGQGLRLIYYSQIVNDFQKGDIAEGYSVSREKKESFPLTVTSAQKNPTAFYLCASRTHENTGELFFGEGSRLTVL.

This chain uses TRBV29-1 with TRBJ2-7; 7 bases match TRBD2. With V trimmed by 6 bases and J by 0 bases, 5 bases remained unmatched. Germline loops: CDR1 SQVTM, CDR2 ANQGSEA. There are 13 residues in the CDR3. DNA of the CDR3: TGCAGCGTGTGGGGGGGGAACTCCTACGAGCAGTACTTC. It yields the protein CSVWGGNSYEQYF.

The chain links TRBV27 to TRBJ1-1; a possible D gene is TRBD1 (6 bases). CDR1 MNHEY and CDR2 SMNVEV come from the germline V gene (reference sequence). The CDR3 has 14 residues. The V end was cut by 3 bases, the J end by 5 bases, with 13 bases between. CDR3 protein: CASSFGGLGTEAFF. CDR3 nucleotide sequence: TGTGCCAGCAGTTTTGGGGGGCTCGGGACTGAAGCTTTCTTT.

The V gene is TRBV6-6, the J gene TRBJ2-7; D not certain. This CDR3 is 13 amino acids long. The germline V gene encodes CDR1 MNHNY and CDR2 SVGAGI (reference sequence). With 0 bases removed from V and 6 bases from J, the gap between germline ends came to 9 bases. Written as DNA, the CDR3 is TGTGCCAGCAGTTACTCTATGGGTGGCGAGCAGTACTTC. This translates into CASSYSMGGEQYF.

The table lists this clone with a count of one. The chain combines TRBV7-9 with TRBJ1-1; a weak D match, TRBD1 (6 bases). CDR1 is SEHNR and CDR2 is FQNEAQ in the germline V gene (reference sequence). Trimming pared 5 bases from V and 6 bases from J, leaving 28 bases between. The CDR3 extends over 18 amino acids. CDR3: CASSPNTGSAWWWAEAFF. DNA of the CDR3: TGTGCCAGCAGCCCGAATACAGGGAGCGCTTGGTGGTGGGCTGAAGCTTTCTTT.

V and J are TRBV30 and TRBJ1-5, with 8 bases fitting TRBD1. The CDR3 extends over 14 amino acids. Germline-derived CDR1 and CDR2 are GTSNPN and SVGIG (reference sequence). V lost 4 bases and J lost 7; bases outside the gene matches: 9. CDR3 loop: CAWTDRAMEQPQHF. The CDR3 nucleotides read TGTGCCTGGACGGACAGGGCGATGGAGCAGCCCCAGCATTTT. The whole variable domain, remainder taken from reference TRBV30 and TRBJ1-5, is SQTIHQWPATLVQPVGSPLSLECTVEGTSNPNLYWYRQAAGRGLQLLFYSVGIGQISSEVPQNLSASRPQDRQFILSSKKLLLSDSGFYLCAWTDRAMEQPQHFGDGTRLSIL.

The chain combines TRBV5-4 with TRBJ2-6, with unresolved D. The CDR3 contains 17 residues. CDR1 and CDR2 (germline): SGHNT, YYREEE (reference sequence). V dropped 2 bases and J dropped 1 base, with 13 bases sitting between them. The CDR3 DNA is TGTGCCAGCAGCTTAGTAGGAACCCCTTCTGGGGCCAACGTCCTGACTTTC. Translation gives CASSLVGTPSGANVLTF.

The chain carries TRBV12-2 and TRBJ2-7; the table's TRBD2 call for D was not verified on the DNA. TRBV12-2 is given as a pseudogene. The CDR3 spans 17 residues. In DNA form, the CDR3 reads TGTGCAAGTCGCCCACCTCGCATACCTAGTCGCTACCTTGAGCAGTACTTC. This encodes CASRPPRIPSRYLEQYF.

The chain carries TRBV6-1 and TRBJ1-2; 7 bases map to TRBD1. Germline trimming cut 7 bases from V and 5 bases from J; bases unmatched to any gene: 4. The CDR3 has 12 amino acids. CDR1 is MNHNS, CDR2 SASEGT, per germline. The CDR3 DNA reads as TGTGCCAGCATGACAGGGTATTATGGCTACACCTTC. It translates to CASMTGYYGYTF.

The sample holds one count of this clone. The genes are TRBV7-9 and TRBJ2-1; 7 bases are shared with TRBD1. CDR1 and CDR2 (germline): SEHNR, FQNEAQ (reference sequence). J was trimmed by 4 bases and V by 5 bases; bases with no gene match: 17. This CDR3 is 18 amino acids long. The DNA of the CDR3 is TGTGCCAGCAGCGCCCCTCCGGGACAGTTTACTTTATACAATGAGCAGTTCTTC. This codes for CASSAPPGQFTLYNEQFF.

The chain recombines TRBV20-1 with TRBJ2-3; D is unresolved. CDR1 and CDR2 from the germline V gene are DFQATT and SNEGSKA (reference sequence). V was pared by 6 bases and J by 2 bases, with 6 bases between. This CDR3 region has 11 residues. In nucleotides, the CDR3 is TGCAGTGCAGCAAACACAGATACGCAGTATTTT. Translation: CSAANTDTQYF.

The genes are TRBV19 and TRBJ2-1; D call uncertain. The CDR3 runs 17 residues. The V gene's germline CDR1 is LNHDA and CDR2 SQIVND (reference sequence). V was pared by 7 bases and J by 0 bases, with 19 bases between. The CDR3 DNA sequence: TGTGCCAGTATTAAAGACCCCTACGCCAGCTCCTACAATGAGCAGTTCTTC. As protein: CASIKDPYASSYNEQFF. Full variable domain (outside the CDR3, taken from reference TRBV19 and TRBJ2-1): DGGITQSPKYLFRKEGQNVTLSCEQNLNHDAMYWYRQDPGQGLRLIYYSQIVNDFQKGDIAEGYSVSREKKESFPLTVTSAQKNPTAFYLCASIKDPYASSYNEQFFGPGTRLTVL.